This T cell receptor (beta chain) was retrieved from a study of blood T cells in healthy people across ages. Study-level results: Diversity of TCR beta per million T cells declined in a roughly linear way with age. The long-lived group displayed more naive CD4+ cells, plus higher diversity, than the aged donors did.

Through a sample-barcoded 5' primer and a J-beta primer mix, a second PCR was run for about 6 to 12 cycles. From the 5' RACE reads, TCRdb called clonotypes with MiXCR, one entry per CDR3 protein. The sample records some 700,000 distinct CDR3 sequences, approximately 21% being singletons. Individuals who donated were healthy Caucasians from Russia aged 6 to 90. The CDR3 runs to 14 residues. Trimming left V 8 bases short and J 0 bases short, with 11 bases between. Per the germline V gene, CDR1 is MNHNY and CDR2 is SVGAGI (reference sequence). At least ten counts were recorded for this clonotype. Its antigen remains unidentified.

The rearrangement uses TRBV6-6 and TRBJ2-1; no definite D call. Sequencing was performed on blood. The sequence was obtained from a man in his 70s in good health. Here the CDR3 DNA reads TGTGCCAGCGGAGCCTCCAGCTCCTACAATGAGCAGTTCTTC. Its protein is CASGASSSYNEQFF.